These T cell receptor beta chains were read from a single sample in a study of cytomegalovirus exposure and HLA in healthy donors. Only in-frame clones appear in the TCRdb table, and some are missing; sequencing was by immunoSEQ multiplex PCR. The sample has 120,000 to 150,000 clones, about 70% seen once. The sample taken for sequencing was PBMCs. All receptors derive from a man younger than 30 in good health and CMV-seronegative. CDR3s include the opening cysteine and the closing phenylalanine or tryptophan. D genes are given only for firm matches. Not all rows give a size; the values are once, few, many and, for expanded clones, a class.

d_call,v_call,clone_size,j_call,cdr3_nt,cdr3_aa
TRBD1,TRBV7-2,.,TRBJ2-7,TGTGCCAGCAGCTCCGGGACAGGGGGACGCGAGCAGTACTTC,CASSSGTGGREQYF
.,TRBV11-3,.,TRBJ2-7,TGTGCCAGCAGCTTACATTGGGACTGGGCCGCCTACGAGCAGTACTTC,CASSLHWDWAAYEQYF
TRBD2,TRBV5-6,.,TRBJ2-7,TGTGCCAGCAGCAGTATGCTAGCGGGGGGTTACGAGCAGTACTTC,CASSSMLAGGYEQYF
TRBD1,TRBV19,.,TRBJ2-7,TGTGCCAGTAGGGCGTGGACAGGGCAACCCGAGCAGTACTTC,CASRAWTGQPEQYF
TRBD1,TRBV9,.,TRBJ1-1,TGTGCCAGCAGCGTAGACCAAACAGGGGTAGCTTTCTTT,CASSVDQTGVAFF
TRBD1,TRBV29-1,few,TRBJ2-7,TGCAGCGTTGTCGACAGGGGGCAGGACGAGCAGTACTTC,CSVVDRGQDEQYF
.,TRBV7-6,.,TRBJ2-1,TGTGCCAGCAGCTTAGTGGAGTCCAACTACAATGAGCAGTTCTTC,CASSLVESNYNEQFF
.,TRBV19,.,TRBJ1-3,TGTGCCAGTAGTGTGGGCTCACGCTCTGGAAACACCATATATTTT,CASSVGSRSGNTIYF
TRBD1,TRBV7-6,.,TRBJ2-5,TGTGCCAGCAGCTTAGTTGGACAGGGCGGAGAGACCCAGTACTTC,CASSLVGQGGETQYF
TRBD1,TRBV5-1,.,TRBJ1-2,TGCGCCAGCAGCTCTTCAGGGGGAAGTTGGGATGGCTACACCTTC,CASSSSGGSWDGYTF
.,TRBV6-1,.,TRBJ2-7,TGTGCCAGCAACGTCGGTACCGCCACCTCCTACGAGCAGTACTTC,CASNVGTATSYEQYF
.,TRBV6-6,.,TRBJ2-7,TGTGCCAGCAGTTACTTCCCCGGAGACGAGCAGTACTTC,CASSYFPGDEQYF